These T cell receptor beta chains were read from a single sample in a study of control samples from healthy donors and cancer patients. Here immunoSEQ multiplex PCR was the method, and the copy in TCRdb shows in-frame clones only, minus some. This table holds about 85,000 clones, less than 90% found once. Sequenced: blood. The source of these receptors is an older woman in good health. Each CDR3 is given with its conserved first and last residue. The D gene is left open where the match is weak. Rows may omit the clone size; those that give it use once, few, many or a size class.

TRBJ2-1,TRBD2,NA,TRBV27,TGTGCCAGCAGTCCGGCAGCGGGGGGGATATACAATGAGCAGTTCTTC,CASSPAAGGIYNEQFF
TRBJ1-1,NA,NA,TRBV4-1,TGCGCCAGCAGCCAAGATGGTGGGTTAGGGGACACTGAAGCTTTCTTT,CASSQDGGLGDTEAFF
TRBJ2-7,NA,NA,TRBV25-1,TGTGCCAGCAGTCACCCCTCGATGCCGTACGAGCAGTACTTC,CASSHPSMPYEQYF
TRBJ2-5,TRBD2,NA,TRBV14,TGTGCCAGCAGCCCCCGGGCTAGCGGTGGGACCCAGTACTTC,CASSPRASGGTQYF
TRBJ2-3,NA,once,TRBV5-1,TGCGCCAGCAGCTTGTTGCAGATCCCAGATACGCAGTATTTT,CASSLLQIPDTQYF
TRBJ1-2,NA,NA,TRBV11-3,TGTGCCAGCAGCAAACAGGGCTTAAACTATGGCTACACCTTC,CASSKQGLNYGYTF
TRBJ1-3,NA,NA,TRBV7-2,TGTGCCAGCAGCCCGGGGAGTGGAAACACCATATATTTT,CASSPGSGNTIYF
TRBJ1-2,TRBD1,NA,TRBV30,TGTGCCTGGAGATCAGGGACAGGGGTGGGCTATGGCTACACCTTC,CAWRSGTGVGYGYTF
TRBJ2-7,TRBD2,NA,TRBV4-3,TGCGCCAGCAGCCAAGCTGCTAGCGGTTCCTACGAGCAGTACTTC,CASSQAASGSYEQYF
TRBJ1-6,NA,NA,TRBV18,TGTGCCAGCTCTGACTTTAACGGGGTAAATTCACCCCTCCACTTT,CASSDFNGVNSPLHF
TRBJ1-1,NA,NA,TRBV28,TGTGCCAGCAGTCACGGACAGAACACTGAAGCTTTCTTT,CASSHGQNTEAFF
TRBJ1-2,NA,NA,TRBV19,TGTGCCAGTAGTATAATTCAGAGGAACTATGGCTACACCTTC,CASSIIQRNYGYTF
TRBJ2-7,NA,NA,TRBV29-1,TGCAGCGTTACAGGGCCGTCCTACGAGCAGTACTTC,CSVTGPSYEQYF
TRBJ1-2,NA,NA,TRBV2,TGTGCCAGCACTATGGTCGGGGGTAACACCTTC,CASTMVGGNTF
TRBJ1-2,TRBD1,NA,TRBV28,TGTGCCAGTCGCCCGACAGGGATCTATGGCTACACCTTC,CASRPTGIYGYTF
TRBJ1-3,NA,few,TRBV9,TGTGCCAGCAGCCCATTAACTTGGGGATCCGGAAACACCATATATTTT,CASSPLTWGSGNTIYF
TRBJ2-3,NA,NA,TRBV7-2,TGTGCCAGCAGCTTAGAGACCCCTAGGGATACAGATACGCAGTATTTT,CASSLETPRDTDTQYF
TRBJ1-1,TRBD1,NA,TRBV28,TGTGCCAGCAGTTCCCTACCTGGGACAGGGAAGAACACTGAAGCTTTCTTT,CASSSLPGTGKNTEAFF
TRBJ2-3,NA,NA,TRBV5-4,TGTGCCAGCTCCCACAAGTTGGGGGGAGGAAGCACAGATACGCAGTATTTT,CASSHKLGGGSTDTQYF
TRBJ2-5,NA,NA,TRBV5-4,TGTGCCAGCAGCTTGCGGCAGGGATTTAGAGAGACCCAGTACTTC,CASSLRQGFRETQYF
TRBJ2-7,NA,NA,TRBV7-2,TGTGCCAGCAGCTTAAAGCGGTTCTCCTACGAGCAGTACTTC,CASSLKRFSYEQYF
TRBJ1-1,TRBD1,NA,TRBV19,TGTGCCACTAAAACACAGGGGGAGGGAAACACTGAAGCTTTCTTT,CATKTQGEGNTEAFF
TRBJ1-6,TRBD1,NA,TRBV29-1,TGCAGCCGTACGCTTAGACAGGGGAGCTCCTATAATTCACCCCTCCACTTT,CSRTLRQGSSYNSPLHF
TRBJ1-2,NA,NA,TRBV2,TGTGCCAGCAGTCAAACCCTGCTGGGTGACTATGGCTACACCTTC,CASSQTLLGDYGYTF
TRBJ2-2,NA,NA,TRBV9,TGTGCCAGCAGCCCCCCGGGCACCGGGGAGCTGTTTTTT,CASSPPGTGELFF
TRBJ2-7,TRBD1,NA,TRBV5-1,TGCGCCAGCAGCGTACAAACAGGGGACTACGAGCAGTACTTC,CASSVQTGDYEQYF
TRBJ2-3,NA,NA,TRBV27,TGTGCCAGCAGTTTAGGCGGCGCCACAGATACGCAGTATTTT,CASSLGGATDTQYF
TRBJ1-5,NA,NA,TRBV28,TGTGCCAGCAGTTTGGCGTCGACTCACCGTGGCAATCAGCCCCAGCATTTT,CASSLASTHRGNQPQHF
TRBJ1-6,TRBD1,NA,TRBV27,TGTGCCAGCAGTCCAAGGACAGGGGTTGGTTCACCCCTCCACTTT,CASSPRTGVGSPLHF
TRBJ2-7,TRBD1,NA,TRBV5-1,TGCGCCAGCAGCTTGGAGGACAGGGGCCTCTACGAGCAGTACTTC,CASSLEDRGLYEQYF
TRBJ1-5,TRBD1,NA,TRBV6-2/TRBV6-3,TGTGCCAGCAGTAAGGGGGCAGGACAGCCCCAGCATTTT,CASSKGAGQPQHF
TRBJ2-1,TRBD1,NA,TRBV27,TGTGCCAGCAGGCGGGGACAGGGGAGGAATGAGCAGTTCTTC,CASRRGQGRNEQFF
TRBJ2-2,NA,few,TRBV2,TGTGCCAGCAGTGAATCCGGGGGCCGGACCGGGGAGCTGTTTTTT,CASSESGGRTGELFF
TRBJ1-1,NA,once,TRBV2,TGTGCCAGCACCGAAAGGGAAAACACTGAAGCTTTCTTT,CASTERENTEAFF
TRBJ1-2,NA,NA,TRBV19,TGTGCCAGTAGTTGGAGGGGAAACTATGGCTACACCTTC,CASSWRGNYGYTF
TRBJ2-2,NA,NA,TRBV7-2,TGTGCCAGCAGCCTCCGGACGGCGACCGGGGAGCTGTTTTTT,CASSLRTATGELFF
TRBJ1-3,TRBD1,NA,TRBV5-4,TGTGCCAGCAGCCTGTCCCAGGGGGGGCAAAACACCATATATTTT,CASSLSQGGQNTIYF
TRBJ1-1,TRBD1,NA,TRBV18,TGTGCCAGCTCACCGCTCCGGACAGGGGGCACTGAAGCTTTCTTT,CASSPLRTGGTEAFF
TRBJ2-1,TRBD2,NA,TRBV15,TGTGCCACCAGCAGAGCGGGGGGGCAAAATGAGCAGTTCTTC,CATSRAGGQNEQFF
TRBJ2-1,TRBD2,NA,TRBV5-4,TGTGCCAGCAGCCCCGGGGCTGGCGGGAGGCAGAATGAGCAGTTCTTC,CASSPGAGGRQNEQFF
TRBJ2-3,TRBD1,NA,TRBV5-4,TGTGCCAGCACCGAGGACAGGGCGTCAGATACGCAGTATTTT,CASTEDRASDTQYF
TRBJ2-7,TRBD1,large,TRBV9,TGTGCCAGCAGCGAAACAGGGGCCTACGAGCAGTACTTC,CASSETGAYEQYF
TRBJ2-3,TRBD2,NA,TRBV5-1,TGCGCCAGCAGACCCGGGGTAGCGGGGACGGATACGCAGTATTTT,CASRPGVAGTDTQYF
TRBJ1-1,NA,few,TRBV10-3,TGTGCCATCAGTGAGTCGAGGACATCGAACACTGAAGCTTTCTTT,CAISESRTSNTEAFF
TRBJ2-7,NA,NA,TRBV19,TGTGCCAGTAGTACGGGGGCGCTGAAAAGCTACGAGCAGTACTTC,CASSTGALKSYEQYF
TRBJ1-1,NA,NA,TRBV4-3,TGCGCCAGCAGCCAAGATAGGAACACTGAAGCTTTCTTT,CASSQDRNTEAFF
TRBJ1-1,NA,NA,TRBV12-5,TGTGCTAGTGGCCTGGGAGGGAACACTGAAGCTTTCTTT,CASGLGGNTEAFF
TRBJ2-1,TRBD2,NA,TRBV19,TGTGCCAGTAGTATTGGAACGGGTGCGGGGGTAAATGAGCAGTTCTTC,CASSIGTGAGVNEQFF
TRBJ2-2,NA,NA,TRBV11-3,TGTGCCAGCAGCTTAGATGCTAGCTACACCGGGGAGCTGTTTTTT,CASSLDASYTGELFF
TRBJ2-3,TRBD2,NA,TRBV5-1,TGCGCCAGCAGCAACGGACTAGCCTTAGATACGCAGTATTTT,CASSNGLALDTQYF
TRBJ1-2,NA,NA,TRBV7-2,TGTGCCAGCAGCTTCGTAAACTATGGCTACACCTTC,CASSFVNYGYTF
TRBJ2-5,NA,NA,TRBV5-1,TGCGCCAGCAGCTTGGGAGACAGCCCTGTTGGGGAGACCCAGTACTTC,CASSLGDSPVGETQYF
TRBJ1-2,TRBD1,few,TRBV7-9,TGTGCCTCCTCGGACAGGGTAAACTATGGCTACACCTTC,CASSDRVNYGYTF
TRBJ1-5,NA,NA,TRBV18,TGTGCCAGCTCAGAAGGGCCCAATCAGCCCCAGCATTTT,CASSEGPNQPQHF
TRBJ1-1,NA,few,TRBV4-1,TGCGCCAGCAGCCAAGGTTTCGGACGGCTGAACACTGAAGCTTTCTTT,CASSQGFGRLNTEAFF
TRBJ2-2,NA,NA,TRBV1,TGCACCAGCAGCCAAGGTATAAGAGCCCTTGCGAACACCGGGGAGCTGTTTTTT,CTSSQGIRALANTGELFF
TRBJ2-7,TRBD2,NA,TRBV5-4,TGTGCCAGCAGCCGCCAGTGGGGGGGCGAGCAGTACTTC,CASSRQWGGEQYF
TRBJ1-1,NA,NA,TRBV28,TGTGCCACCCGTCCAGGGATCCCGAACACTGAAGCTTTCTTT,CATRPGIPNTEAFF
TRBJ1-1,TRBD1,NA,TRBV6-5,TGTGCCAGCCGCGGACAGGCCGGTGTGAACACTGAAGCTTTCTTT,CASRGQAGVNTEAFF
TRBJ1-6,NA,NA,TRBV3-1/TRBV3-2,TGTGCCAGCAGCCAAAGGGCTCAAAATTCACCCCTCCACTTT,CASSQRAQNSPLHF